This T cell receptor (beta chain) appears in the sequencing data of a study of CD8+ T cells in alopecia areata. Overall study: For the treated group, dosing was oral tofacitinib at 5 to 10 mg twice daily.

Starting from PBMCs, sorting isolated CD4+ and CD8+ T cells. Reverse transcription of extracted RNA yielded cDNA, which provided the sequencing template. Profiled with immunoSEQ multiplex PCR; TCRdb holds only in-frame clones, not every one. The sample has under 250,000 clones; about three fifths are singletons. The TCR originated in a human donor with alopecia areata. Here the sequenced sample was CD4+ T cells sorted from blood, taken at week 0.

The DNA of the CDR3 is TGTGCCTGGGGCGGGACACCGAACACCGGGGAGCTGTTTTTT. It specifies CAWGGTPNTGELFF. This chain joins TRBV30 and TRBJ2-2; tentatively, D is TRBD1 or TRBD2 (6 bases each). Germline V gene sequence: CDR1 GTSNPN, CDR2 SVGIG (reference sequence). The CDR3 consists of 14 residues. Trimming pared 5 bases from V and 0 bases from J, leaving 10 bases between. The full variable domain, rest sourced from reference TRBV30 and TRBJ2-2, is SQTIHQWPATLVQPVGSPLSLECTVEGTSNPNLYWYRQAAGRGLQLLFYSVGIGQISSEVPQNLSASRPQDRQFILSSKKLLLSDSGFYLCAWGGTPNTGELFFGEGSRLTVL.